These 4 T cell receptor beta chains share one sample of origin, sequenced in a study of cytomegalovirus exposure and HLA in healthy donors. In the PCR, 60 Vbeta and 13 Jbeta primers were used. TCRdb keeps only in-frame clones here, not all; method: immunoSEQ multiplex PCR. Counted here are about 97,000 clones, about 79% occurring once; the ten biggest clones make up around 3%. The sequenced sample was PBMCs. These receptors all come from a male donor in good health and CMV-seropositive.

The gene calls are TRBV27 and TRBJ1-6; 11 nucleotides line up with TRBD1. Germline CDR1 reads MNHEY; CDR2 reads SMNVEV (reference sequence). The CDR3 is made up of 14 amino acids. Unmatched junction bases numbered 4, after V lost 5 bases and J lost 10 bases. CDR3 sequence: CASSPGTGGSPLHF. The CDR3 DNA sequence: TGTGCCAGCAGTCCCGGGACAGGGGGATCACCCCTCCACTTT.

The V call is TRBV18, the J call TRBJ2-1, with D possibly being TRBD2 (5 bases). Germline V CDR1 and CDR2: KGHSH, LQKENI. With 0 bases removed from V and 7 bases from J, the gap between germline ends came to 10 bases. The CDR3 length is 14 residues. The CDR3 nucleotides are TGTGCCAGCTCACCACCGGCTAGCAGGAATGAGCAGTTCTTC. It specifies CASSPPASRNEQFF.

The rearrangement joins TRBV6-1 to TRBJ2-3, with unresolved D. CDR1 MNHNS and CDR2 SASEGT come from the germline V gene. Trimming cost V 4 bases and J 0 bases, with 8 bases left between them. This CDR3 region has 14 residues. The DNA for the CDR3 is TGTGCCAGCAGTGGAACCTATAGCACAGATACGCAGTATTTT. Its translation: CASSGTYSTDTQYF.

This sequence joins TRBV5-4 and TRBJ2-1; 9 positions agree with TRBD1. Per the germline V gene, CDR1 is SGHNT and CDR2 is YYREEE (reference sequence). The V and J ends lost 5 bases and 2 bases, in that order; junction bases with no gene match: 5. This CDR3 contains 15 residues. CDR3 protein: CASRKDRGTYNEQFF. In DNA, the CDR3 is TGTGCCAGCAGAAAGGACAGGGGCACCTACAATGAGCAGTTCTTC.